The clone carrying this TCR beta chain showed up many times. This sample was taken from a study of neurological immune-mediated disorders. It was from 2 million PBMCs stored at -80 C that the unsorted libraries were obtained. Germline V lookup: CDR1 SGHTA, CDR2 FQGNSA. This CDR3 comprises 15 residues. J lost 5 bases, V lost 3 bases, and 4 bases had no gene match. TCRdb reprocessed the 5' RACE reads via MiXCR and lists one record per CDR3 protein. This table holds about 41,000 distinct CDR3 sequences, 2% to 3% found once. The receptor was derived from a man aged 25 to 40 with multiple sclerosis. V and J are TRBV7-2 and TRBJ2-5; 12 nucleotides agree with TRBD1. The sequenced material came from PBMCs. The CDR3 spells CASSLGTGGWETQYF. CDR3 nucleotides: TGTGCCAGCAGCTTGGGGACAGGGGGCTGGGAGACCCAGTACTTC.